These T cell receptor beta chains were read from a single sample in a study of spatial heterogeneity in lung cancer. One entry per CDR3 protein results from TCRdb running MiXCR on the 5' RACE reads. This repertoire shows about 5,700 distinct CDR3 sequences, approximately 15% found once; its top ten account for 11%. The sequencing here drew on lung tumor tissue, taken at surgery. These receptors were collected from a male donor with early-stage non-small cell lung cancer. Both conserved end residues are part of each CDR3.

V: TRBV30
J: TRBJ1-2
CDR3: CAWSVSPGYTF

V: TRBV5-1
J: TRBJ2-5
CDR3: CASSLWDQETQYF

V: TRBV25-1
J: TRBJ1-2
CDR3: CASSVGPGSNYGYTF

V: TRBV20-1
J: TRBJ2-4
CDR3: CSADREGNNIQYF

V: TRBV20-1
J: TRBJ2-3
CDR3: CSARVGASWGTDTQYF

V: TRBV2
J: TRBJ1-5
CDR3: CASALMPGGVQPQHF

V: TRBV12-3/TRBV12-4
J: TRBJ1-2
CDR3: CASSLPSLGYTF

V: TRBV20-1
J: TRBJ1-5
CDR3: CSADHGGNQPQHF

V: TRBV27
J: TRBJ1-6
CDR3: CASISLGTSGNSPLHF

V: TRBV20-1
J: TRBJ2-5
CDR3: CSAINPGQGKETQYF

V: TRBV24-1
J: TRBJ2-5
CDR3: CATSDADGTGETQYF

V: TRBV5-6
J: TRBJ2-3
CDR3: CASTMAGSGTDTQYF

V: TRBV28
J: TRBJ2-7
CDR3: CASSWTGGSYEQYF

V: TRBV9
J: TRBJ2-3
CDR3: CASSVSSTSTDTQYF

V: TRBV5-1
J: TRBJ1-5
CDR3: CASSPRPTDPYSNQPQHF

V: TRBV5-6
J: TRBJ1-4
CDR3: CASSPGQAGYNEKLFF

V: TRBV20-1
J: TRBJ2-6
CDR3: CSARQGGANVLTF

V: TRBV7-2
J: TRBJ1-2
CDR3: CASSLSPRGDGYTF

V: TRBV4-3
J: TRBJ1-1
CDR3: CASSQTSRGAAEAFF

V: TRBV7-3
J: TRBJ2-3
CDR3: CASSTGTSGTDTQYF

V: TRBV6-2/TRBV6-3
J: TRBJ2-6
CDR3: CASSPGVAGANVLTF

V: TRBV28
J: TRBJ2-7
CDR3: CASSPLGWPYEQYF

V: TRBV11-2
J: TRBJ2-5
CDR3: CASSFDSGSRETQYF